Following are 27 T cell receptor beta chains from one sample sequenced in a study of blood T cell repertoires in COVID-19. The table came from immunoSEQ multiplex PCR; TCRdb's copy has only in-frame clones and leaves some out. Of some 81,000 clones listed, nearly 95% are singletons. Sequencing input: peripheral blood. Receptors were obtained from a human donor with active COVID-19. The donor label of this sample is uncertain.

The rearrangement uses TRBV18 and TRBJ1-1; D is perhaps TRBD1 (6 bases). This CDR3 has 13 residues. In germline, CDR1 is KGHSH, CDR2 LQKENI. Trimming took off 2 bases at V and 4 bases at J, with 8 bases between the two ends. Here the CDR3 DNA reads TGTGCCAGCTCACCAAAAGGGGGCACTGAAGCTTTCTTT. Its protein is CASSPKGGTEAFF.

CDR3 coding DNA: TGTGCCAGCAGCTTGGGGATCACTAGACCTGAAGCTTTCTTT. This translates into CASSLGITRPEAFF. The chain carries TRBV5-4 and TRBJ1-1; unclear D gene. Germline lookup yields CDR1 SGHNT and CDR2 YYREEE (reference sequence). The germline V and J ends were trimmed by 0 bases and 6 bases, with 12 bases remaining between them. CDR3 length: 14 residues.

CDR3 sequence: CASSDTTYNSPLHF. CDR3 DNA: TGTGCCAGCAGTGACACGACCTATAATTCACCCCTCCACTTT. This chain links TRBV27 with TRBJ1-6; D is undetermined. The CDR3 spans 14 residues. Deletions cut 5 bases from V and 2 bases from J, with 7 bases between. Looked up from germline, CDR1 is MNHEY and CDR2 is SMNVEV (reference sequence).

The chain joins TRBV6-5 to TRBJ2-7, with a tentative D call TRBD2 (6 bases). Trimming shortened V by 2 bases and J by 9 bases, and 8 bases separated the two germline ends. CDR3 size: 11 residues. CDR1 is MNHEY and CDR2 is SVGAGI in the germline V gene. The CDR3 DNA is TGTGCCAGCAGTTACGGGGGGAGGCAGTACTTC. This gives the protein CASSYGGRQYF.

The genes are TRBV11-3 and TRBJ2-7, with 9 bases matching TRBD1. The CDR3 totals 16 residues. Looked up from germline, CDR1 is SGHNT and CDR2 is YENEEA. After removal of 6 bases from V and 7 bases from J, the junction contained 16 bases not matched to a gene. The CDR3 DNA reads as TGTGCCAGCAGGGAGTCGGGGGACAGGGTGTGGTTAGAGCAGTACTTC. It yields the protein CASRESGDRVWLEQYF.

The rearrangement uses TRBV6-2 or TRBV6-3 and TRBJ1-2, with TRBD1 as a possible D gene (6 bases). This CDR3 is built from 16 residues. V lost 5 bases and J 0 bases, leaving 16 bases between the germline ends. Germline V gene lookup returns CDR1 MNHEY and CDR2 SVGEGT. CDR3 nucleotides: TGTGCCAGCAGTGTCGTCAGGGGTAATCCTAACTATGGCTACACCTTC. Translated, it gives CASSVVRGNPNYGYTF.

The J gene is TRBJ2-1, the V gene TRBV18; TRBD1 agrees at 9 bases. The CDR3 has 16 amino acids. With V trimmed by 6 bases and J by 5 bases, 11 bases remained unmatched. Germline V lookup: CDR1 KGHSH, CDR2 LQKENI. DNA of the CDR3: TGTGCCAGCTCGTATGAACCGGGACAGGGCCACAATGAGCAGTTCTTC. It specifies CASSYEPGQGHNEQFF.

The chain employs TRBV5-4 and TRBJ2-2, with TRBD1 identical over 10 bases. The CDR3 spans 16 residues. The J segment lost 5 bases and the V segment lost 0 bases, leaving 4 bases of the junction unmatched. CDR1 and CDR2 from the germline V gene are SGHNT and YYREEE (reference sequence). As DNA, the CDR3 is TGTGCCAGCAGCTTGGGGGGACAGGGGATAACCGGGGAGCTGTTTTTT. Translating it yields CASSLGGQGITGELFF.

This clone appeared once. This sequence joins TRBV4-1 and TRBJ1-1; D is perhaps TRBD1 (5 bases). Trimming stripped 6 bases from V and 1 base from J, with 15 bases between. This CDR3 has 15 amino acids. Germline V gene data show CDR1 as MGHRA and CDR2 as YSYEKL. The CDR3 DNA sequence: TGCGCCAGCAGTCGATCCGGAGGGACGAACACTGAAGCTTTCTTT. Translating it yields CASSRSGGTNTEAFF.

The rearrangement uses TRBV5-6 and TRBJ2-4; the D is unclear. The germline gives CDR1 SGHDT, CDR2 YYEEEE. This CDR3 has 14 amino acids. The V end lost 2 bases, the J end lost 3 bases, and 9 bases lay between the germline ends. In nucleotides, the CDR3 is TGTGCCAGCAGCTTTAAAGCAGGCAAAAACATTCAGTACTTC. Protein product: CASSFKAGKNIQYF.

The V gene is TRBV4-1, the J gene TRBJ2-7, with D possibly being TRBD2 (6 bases). The germline V gene encodes CDR1 MGHRA and CDR2 YSYEKL. The V gene lost 1 base and the J gene lost 2 bases, with 18 bases spanning the gap. This CDR3 spans 17 amino acids. The CDR3 region has the DNA TGCGCCAGCAGCCAAGCCCTCTTGGAGGGGAGAACCTACGAGCAGTACTTC. Its translation is CASSQALLEGRTYEQYF.

The chain uses TRBV7-9 and TRBJ1-3; D remains unclear. This CDR3 is built from 16 residues. Germline values: CDR1 SEHNR, CDR2 FQNEAQ (reference sequence). Trimming shortened V by 0 bases and J by 0 bases, and 9 bases separated the two germline ends. CDR3 in amino acids: CASSLALADSGNTIYF. The CDR3 nucleotides are TGTGCCAGCAGCTTAGCGTTGGCAGACTCTGGAAACACCATATATTTT.

The rearrangement uses TRBV2 and TRBJ1-6; unclear D gene. The CDR3 runs 16 residues. V dropped 5 bases and J dropped 0 bases, with 11 bases sitting between them. Germline lookup yields CDR1 SNHLY and CDR2 FYNNEI. The CDR3 sequence: CASSSGVTSYNSPLHF. CDR3 bases: TGTGCCAGCAGTTCCGGGGTAACCTCCTATAATTCACCCCTCCACTTT.

The V gene is TRBV13, the J gene TRBJ2-1; TRBD1 agrees at 7 bases. The CDR3 is 15 amino acids. The germline CDR1 and CDR2 sequences are PRHDT and FYEKMQ (reference sequence). V lost 1 base to trimming and J lost 6 bases; unmatched junction nucleotides: 6. The DNA of the CDR3 is TGTGCCAGCAGCTTAGACAGGGGCTGGGTCAATGAGCAGTTCTTC. Residues: CASSLDRGWVNEQFF.

This chain joins TRBV25-1 and TRBJ1-4; 12 bases are a match to TRBD1. Per germline, CDR1 MGHDK and CDR2 SYGVNS. V was clipped by 4 bases and J by 10 bases; unmatched bases: 7. The CDR3 is 15 residues long. The CDR3: CASSGYGTGGVKLFF. CDR3 DNA: TGTGCCAGCAGTGGATACGGGACAGGGGGCGTAAAACTGTTTTTT.

This clone appeared once. The chain combines TRBV29-1 with TRBJ2-7; TRBD1 is a possible D gene (5 bases). CDR3 size: 15 residues. V lost 0 bases and J lost 4, with 16 bases in between. Germline V gene data show CDR1 as SQVTM and CDR2 as ANQGSEA. The CDR3 protein is CSVEDPAGKSYEQYF. CDR3 nucleotide sequence: TGCAGCGTTGAAGATCCGGCAGGGAAGTCGTACGAGCAGTACTTC.

The V call is TRBV14, the J call TRBJ2-2; D is perhaps TRBD2 (5 bases). V shed 5 bases and J shed 1 base, with 11 bases lying between them. From germline, CDR1 is SGHDN and CDR2 FVKESK. The length of the CDR3 is 15 residues. CDR3 sequence (DNA): TGTGCCAGCAGCTTCAGCGGAGTGAACACCGGGGAGCTGTTTTTT. Amino acids: CASSFSGVNTGELFF.

The chain is built from TRBV10-2 and TRBJ2-2; no clear D gene. CDR3 length equals 12 residues. Trimming cost V 8 bases and J 3 bases, with 7 bases left between them. Germline lookup yields CDR1 WSHSY and CDR2 SAAADI. The CDR3 sequence is CASGPHTGELFF. The CDR3 nucleotides read TGCGCCAGCGGGCCCCACACCGGGGAGCTGTTTTTT.

The rearrangement joins TRBV6-2 or TRBV6-3 to TRBJ2-4; D not resolved. V was clipped by 6 bases and J by 7 bases, with 13 bases between them. The CDR3 covers 13 residues. The germline CDR1 and CDR2 sequences are MNHEY and SVGEGT. The CDR3 loop reads CASSPSPGNIQYF. The CDR3 DNA sequence: TGTGCCAGCAGCCCCAGCCCAGGCAACATTCAGTACTTC.

The chain recombines TRBV2 with TRBJ2-5; 9 bases agree with TRBD2. V dropped 4 bases and J dropped 2; count of bases not matched to a gene: 8. This CDR3 has 16 residues. CDR1 and CDR2 from the germline V gene are SNHLY and FYNNEI. CDR3 sequence reads: CASSVQGLAGQETQYF. In DNA form, the CDR3 reads TGTGCCAGCAGTGTTCAGGGGCTAGCGGGGCAAGAGACCCAGTACTTC.

The chain is built from TRBV11-3 and TRBJ2-7, with TRBD1 identical over 7 bases. Trimming at V came to 5 bases and at J to 4 bases, leaving 11 bases not matched to a gene. This CDR3 spans 15 amino acids. In germline, CDR1 is SGHNT, CDR2 YENEEA. Written as DNA, the CDR3 is TGTGCCAGCAGCCTTGGGGCAGGGGGAGATTACGAGCAGTACTTC. This gives the protein CASSLGAGGDYEQYF.

The rearrangement links TRBV5-1 to TRBJ1-2; 7 positions match TRBD1. CDR1 is SGHRS, CDR2 YFSETQ, per germline. This CDR3 is built from 15 residues. The V gene end was trimmed by 0 bases and the J gene end by 3 bases; junction bases not matched to a gene: 5. CDR3 in amino acids: CASSLANRGDYGYTF. CDR3 in DNA: TGCGCCAGCAGCTTGGCTAACAGGGGAGACTATGGCTACACCTTC.

The chain joins TRBV3-1 (or the pseudogene TRBV3-2) to TRBJ2-2; D perhaps matches TRBD2 (5 bases). The CDR3 consists of 15 residues. Looked up from germline, CDR1 is LGHDT and CDR2 is YNNKEL (reference sequence). V dropped 0 bases and J dropped 5 bases, with 10 bases sitting between them. The CDR3 here is CASSQDRRGTGELFF. The DNA of the CDR3 is TGTGCCAGCAGCCAAGATCGGCGAGGGACCGGGGAGCTGTTTTTT.

This rearrangement joins TRBV28 to TRBJ1-5; TRBD1 might be the D (6 bases). CDR1 MDHEN and CDR2 SYDVKM come from the germline V gene. This CDR3 region has 14 residues. Trimming took off 3 bases at V and 7 bases at J, with 13 bases between the two ends. The CDR3 DNA reads as TGTGCCAGCAGTTTCAGGGGCCAGAGACAGCCCCAGCATTTT. This translates into CASSFRGQRQPQHF.

This clone appeared a single time. V usage is TRBV19 and J usage is TRBJ2-5; 8 nucleotides match TRBD2. Germline V lookup: CDR1 LNHDA, CDR2 SQIVND (reference sequence). The CDR3 runs 16 residues. V lost 5 bases, J lost 2 bases, and 10 bases stayed unmatched. CDR3 coding DNA: TGTGCCAGTAGTCCCCGGGGGCGCGGGGGGCAAGAGACCCAGTACTTC. It yields the protein CASSPRGRGGQETQYF.

The chain recombines TRBV5-1 with TRBJ1-2, with 11 bases lining up with TRBD1. J gave up 5 bases and V 4 bases, and 4 bases lay outside the gene matches. Germline assignment: CDR1 SGHRS and CDR2 YFSETQ. The CDR3 is made up of 14 amino acids. CDR3 region: CASSARDRGYGYTF. CDR3 DNA sequence: TGCGCCAGCAGCGCCCGGGACAGGGGGTATGGCTACACCTTC.

This clone came up a few times. V is TRBV24-1 and J is TRBJ1-5; TRBD1 agrees at 7 bases. The V gene end was trimmed by 5 bases and the J gene end by 6 bases; junction bases not matched to a gene: 9. This CDR3 spans 15 amino acids. Germline V gives CDR1 KGHDR, CDR2 SFDVKD. CDR3 protein: CATSARQGGGQPQHF. In DNA, the CDR3 is TGTGCCACCAGTGCTAGGCAGGGGGGAGGTCAGCCCCAGCATTTT.